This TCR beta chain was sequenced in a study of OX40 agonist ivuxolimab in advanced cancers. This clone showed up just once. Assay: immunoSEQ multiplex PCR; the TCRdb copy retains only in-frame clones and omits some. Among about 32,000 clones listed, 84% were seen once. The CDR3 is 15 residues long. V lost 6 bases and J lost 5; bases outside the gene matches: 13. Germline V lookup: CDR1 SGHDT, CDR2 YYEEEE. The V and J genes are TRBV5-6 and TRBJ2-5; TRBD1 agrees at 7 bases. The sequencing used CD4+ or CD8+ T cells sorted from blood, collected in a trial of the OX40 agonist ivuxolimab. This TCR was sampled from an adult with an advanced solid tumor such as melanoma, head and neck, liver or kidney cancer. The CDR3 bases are TGTGCCAGCAAGGGCCCGACAGGGATGGTGGAGACCCAGTACTTC. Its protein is CASKGPTGMVETQYF.